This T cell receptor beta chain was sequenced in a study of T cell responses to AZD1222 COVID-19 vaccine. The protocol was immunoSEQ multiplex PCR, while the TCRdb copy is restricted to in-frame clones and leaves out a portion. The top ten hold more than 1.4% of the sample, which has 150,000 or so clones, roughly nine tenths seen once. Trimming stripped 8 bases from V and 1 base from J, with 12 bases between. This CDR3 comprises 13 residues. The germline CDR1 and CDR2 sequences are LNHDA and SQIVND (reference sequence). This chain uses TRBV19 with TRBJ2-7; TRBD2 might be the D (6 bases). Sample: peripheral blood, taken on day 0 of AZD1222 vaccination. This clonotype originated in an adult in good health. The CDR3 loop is CASSAGGSYEQYF. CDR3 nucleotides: TGTGCCAGTTCAGCGGGCGGGTCCTACGAGCAGTACTTC.